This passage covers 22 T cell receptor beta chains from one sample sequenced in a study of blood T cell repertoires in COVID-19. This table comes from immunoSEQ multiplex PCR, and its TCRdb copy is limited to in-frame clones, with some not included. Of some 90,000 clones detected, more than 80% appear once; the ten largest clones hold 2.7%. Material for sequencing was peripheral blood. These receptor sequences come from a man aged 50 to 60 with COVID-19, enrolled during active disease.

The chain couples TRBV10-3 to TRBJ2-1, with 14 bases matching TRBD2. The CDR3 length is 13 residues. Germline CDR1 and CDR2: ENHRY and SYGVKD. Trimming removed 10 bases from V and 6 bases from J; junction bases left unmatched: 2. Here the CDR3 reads CASGLAGGNEQFF. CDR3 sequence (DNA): TGTGCCAGCGGACTAGCGGGGGGCAATGAGCAGTTCTTC.

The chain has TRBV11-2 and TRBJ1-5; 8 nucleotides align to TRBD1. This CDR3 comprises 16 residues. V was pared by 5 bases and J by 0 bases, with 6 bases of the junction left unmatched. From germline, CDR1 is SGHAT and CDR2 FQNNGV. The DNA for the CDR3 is TGTGCCAGCAGCGGATCACAGGGGGTTAGCAATCAGCCCCAGCATTTT. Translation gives CASSGSQGVSNQPQHF. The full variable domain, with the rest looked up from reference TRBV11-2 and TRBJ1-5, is EAGVAQSPRYKIIEKRQSVAFWCNPISGHATLYWYQQILGQGPKLLIQFQNNGVVDDSQLPKDRFSAERLKGVDSTLKIQPAKLEDSAVYLCASSGSQGVSNQPQHFGDGTRLSIL.

CDR3: CASSASPGSSGNTIYF. Written as DNA, the CDR3 is TGTGCCAGCTCAGCTTCCCCCGGGTCGTCCGGAAACACCATATATTTT. The chain recombines TRBV18 with TRBJ1-3; D is uncertain. CDR1 and CDR2 (germline): KGHSH, LQKENI. Trimming cost V 5 bases and J 4 bases, with 18 bases left between them. CDR3 size: 16 residues.

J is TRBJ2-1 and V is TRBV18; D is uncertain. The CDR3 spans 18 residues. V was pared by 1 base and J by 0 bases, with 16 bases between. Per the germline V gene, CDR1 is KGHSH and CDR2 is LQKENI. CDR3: CASSPRIILESSYNEQFF. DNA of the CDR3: TGTGCCAGCTCACCACGTATCATTTTGGAGAGCTCCTACAATGAGCAGTTCTTC.

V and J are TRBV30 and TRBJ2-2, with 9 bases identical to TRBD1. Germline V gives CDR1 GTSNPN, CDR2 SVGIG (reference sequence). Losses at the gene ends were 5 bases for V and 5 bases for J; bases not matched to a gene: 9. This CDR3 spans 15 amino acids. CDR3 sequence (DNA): TGTGCCTGGGCAACCGGGACAGGGAGTACCGGGGAGCTGTTTTTT. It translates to CAWATGTGSTGELFF.

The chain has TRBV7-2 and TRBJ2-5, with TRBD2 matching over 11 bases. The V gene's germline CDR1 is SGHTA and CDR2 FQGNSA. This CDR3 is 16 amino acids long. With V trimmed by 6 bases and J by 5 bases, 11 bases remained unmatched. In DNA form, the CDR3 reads TGTGCCAGCAGTCGAATTAGCGGGGGGGCCTGGGAGACCCAGTACTTC. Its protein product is CASSRISGGAWETQYF.

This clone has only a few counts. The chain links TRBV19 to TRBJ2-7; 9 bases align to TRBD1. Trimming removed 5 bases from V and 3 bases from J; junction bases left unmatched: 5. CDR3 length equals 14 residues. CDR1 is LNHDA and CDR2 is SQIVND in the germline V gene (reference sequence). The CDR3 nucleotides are TGTGCCAGTAGTGAACAGGGGGCTAGCTACGAGCAGTACTTC. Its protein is CASSEQGASYEQYF.

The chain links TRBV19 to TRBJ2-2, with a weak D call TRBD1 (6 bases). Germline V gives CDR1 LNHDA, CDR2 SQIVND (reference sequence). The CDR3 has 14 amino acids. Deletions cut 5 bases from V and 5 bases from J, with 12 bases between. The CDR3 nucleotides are TGTGCCAGTAGTGGCAAACAGGGAACCGGGGAGCTGTTTTTT. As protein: CASSGKQGTGELFF.

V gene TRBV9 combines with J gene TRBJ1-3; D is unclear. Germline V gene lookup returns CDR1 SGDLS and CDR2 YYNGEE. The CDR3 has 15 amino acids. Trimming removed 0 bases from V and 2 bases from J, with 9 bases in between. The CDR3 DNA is TGTGCCAGCAGCGTAGCTGCCGGGGCTGGAAACACCATATATTTT. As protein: CASSVAAGAGNTIYF.

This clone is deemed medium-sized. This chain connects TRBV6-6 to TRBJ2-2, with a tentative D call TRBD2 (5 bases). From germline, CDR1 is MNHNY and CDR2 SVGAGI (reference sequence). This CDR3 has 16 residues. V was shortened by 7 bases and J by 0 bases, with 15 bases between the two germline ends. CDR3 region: CASTMREKTNTGELFF. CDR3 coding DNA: TGTGCCAGCACTATGAGGGAGAAGACGAACACCGGGGAGCTGTTTTTT.

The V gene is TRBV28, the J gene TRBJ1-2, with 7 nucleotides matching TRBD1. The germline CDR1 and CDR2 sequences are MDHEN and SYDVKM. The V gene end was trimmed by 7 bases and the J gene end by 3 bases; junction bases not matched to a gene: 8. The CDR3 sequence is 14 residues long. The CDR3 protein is CASNSQQGYYGYTF. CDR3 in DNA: TGTGCCAGCAATTCTCAACAGGGGTACTATGGCTACACCTTC.

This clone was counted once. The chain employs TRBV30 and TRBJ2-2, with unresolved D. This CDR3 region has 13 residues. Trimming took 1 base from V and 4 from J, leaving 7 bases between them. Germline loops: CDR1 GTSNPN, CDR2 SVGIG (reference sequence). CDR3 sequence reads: CAWSEQTTGELFF. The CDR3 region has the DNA TGTGCCTGGAGTGAACAGACCACCGGGGAGCTGTTTTTT.

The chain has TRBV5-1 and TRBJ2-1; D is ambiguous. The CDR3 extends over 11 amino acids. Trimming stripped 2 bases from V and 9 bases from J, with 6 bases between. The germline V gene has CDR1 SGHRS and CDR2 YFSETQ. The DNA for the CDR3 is TGCGCCAGCAGCTTAGGCGGTGAGCAGTTCTTC. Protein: CASSLGGEQFF. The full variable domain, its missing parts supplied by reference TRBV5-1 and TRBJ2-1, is KAGVTQTPRYLIKTRGQQVTLSCSPISGHRSVSWYQQTPGQGLQFLFEYFSETQRNKGNFPGRFSGRQFSNSRSEMNVSTLELGDSALYLCASSLGGEQFFGPGTRLTVL.

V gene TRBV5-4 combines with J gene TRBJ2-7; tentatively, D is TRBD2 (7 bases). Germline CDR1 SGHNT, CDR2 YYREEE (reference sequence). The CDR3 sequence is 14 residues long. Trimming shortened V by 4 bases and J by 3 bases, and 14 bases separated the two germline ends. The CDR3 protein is CASSTGGGGYEQYF. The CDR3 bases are TGTGCCAGCAGCACCGGGGGCGGGGGCTACGAGCAGTACTTC.

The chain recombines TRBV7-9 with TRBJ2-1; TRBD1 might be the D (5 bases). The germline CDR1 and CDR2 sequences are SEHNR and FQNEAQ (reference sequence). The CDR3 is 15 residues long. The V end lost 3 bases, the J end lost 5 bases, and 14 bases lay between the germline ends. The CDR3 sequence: CASSFQGSPNNEQFF. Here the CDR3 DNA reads TGTGCCAGCAGCTTCCAGGGTTCCCCCAACAATGAGCAGTTCTTC. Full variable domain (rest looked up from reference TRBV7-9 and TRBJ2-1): DTGVSQNPRHKITKRGQNVTFRCDPISEHNRLYWYRQTLGQGPEFLTYFQNEAQLEKSRLLSDRFSAERPKGSFSTLEIQRTEQGDSAMYLCASSFQGSPNNEQFFGPGTRLTVL.

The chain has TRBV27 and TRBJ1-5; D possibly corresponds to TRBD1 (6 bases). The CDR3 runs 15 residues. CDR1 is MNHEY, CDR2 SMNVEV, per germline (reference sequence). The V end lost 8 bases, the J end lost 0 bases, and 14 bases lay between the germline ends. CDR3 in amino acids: CASGGGTVSNQPQHF. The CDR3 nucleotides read TGTGCCAGCGGGGGGGGCACCGTTAGCAATCAGCCCCAGCATTTT.

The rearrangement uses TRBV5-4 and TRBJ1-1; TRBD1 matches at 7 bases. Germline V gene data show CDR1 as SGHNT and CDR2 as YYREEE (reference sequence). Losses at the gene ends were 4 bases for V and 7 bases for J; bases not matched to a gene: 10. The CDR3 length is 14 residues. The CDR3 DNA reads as TGTGCCAGCAGCACGCCCGGGACAGAAGTTGAAGCTTTCTTT. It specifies CASSTPGTEVEAFF. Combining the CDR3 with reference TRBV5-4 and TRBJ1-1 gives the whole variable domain ETGVTQSPTHLIKTRGQQVTLRCSSQSGHNTVSWYQQALGQGPQFIFQYYREEENGRGNFPPRFSGLQFPNYSSELNVNALELDDSALYLCASSTPGTEVEAFFGQGTRLTVV.

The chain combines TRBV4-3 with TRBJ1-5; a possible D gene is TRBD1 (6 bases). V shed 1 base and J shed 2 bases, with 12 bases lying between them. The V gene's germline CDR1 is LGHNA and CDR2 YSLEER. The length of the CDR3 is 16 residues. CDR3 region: CASSQVAGAGNQPQHF. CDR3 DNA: TGCGCCAGCAGCCAAGTAGCGGGGGCTGGCAATCAGCCCCAGCATTTT.

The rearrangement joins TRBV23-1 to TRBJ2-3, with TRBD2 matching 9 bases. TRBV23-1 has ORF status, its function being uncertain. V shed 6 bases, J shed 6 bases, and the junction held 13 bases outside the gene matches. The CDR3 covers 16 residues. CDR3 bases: TGCGCCAGCAGACCGGGACTAGCTGGGAGGGAGGATACGCAGTATTTT. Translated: CASRPGLAGREDTQYF.

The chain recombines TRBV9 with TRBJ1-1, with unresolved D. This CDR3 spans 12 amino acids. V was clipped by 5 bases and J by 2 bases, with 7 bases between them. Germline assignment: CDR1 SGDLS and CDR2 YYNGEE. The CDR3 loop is CASSATNTEAFF. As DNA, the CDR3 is TGTGCCAGCAGTGCCACTAACACTGAAGCTTTCTTT.

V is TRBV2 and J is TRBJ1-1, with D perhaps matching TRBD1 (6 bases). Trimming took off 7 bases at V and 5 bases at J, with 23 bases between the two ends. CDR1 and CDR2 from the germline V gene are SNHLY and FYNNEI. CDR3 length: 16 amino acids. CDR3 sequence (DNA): TGTGCCAGCACCCGGGGCGGGGGGCGAATGAGAACTGAAGCTTTCTTT. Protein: CASTRGGGRMRTEAFF.

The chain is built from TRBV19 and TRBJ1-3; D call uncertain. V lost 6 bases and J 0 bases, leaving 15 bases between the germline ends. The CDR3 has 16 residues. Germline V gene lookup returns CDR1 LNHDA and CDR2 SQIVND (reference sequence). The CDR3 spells CASRFWSPSSGNTIYF. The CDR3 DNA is TGTGCCAGTAGGTTTTGGAGCCCAAGCTCTGGAAACACCATATATTTT.